This TCR beta chain was profiled in a study of long-term antiretroviral therapy in people with HIV. Whole-study findings and limits: Regardless of time point, clones expanded before ART dominated the repertoire. ART adherence, viral resistance and therapy changes went undocumented.

At the survey level, the v3.0 immunoSEQ assay was run. Profiling relied on immunoSEQ multiplex PCR, and the TCRdb table lists in-frame clones only, not all of them. The sample holds over 15,000 clones, approximately 80% seen once. Details on this clone: The antigen remains unidentified.

The CDR3 extends over 16 amino acids. Trimming cost V 2 bases and J 0 bases, with 11 bases left between them. Looked up from germline, CDR1 is MGHRA and CDR2 is YSYEKL. No fewer than two post-ART and no fewer than one pre-ART PBMC samples existed for each donor. Amounts of roughly 1-11 million cryopreserved PBMC were held in the samples before DNA extraction. This specimen was unsorted PBMCs, taken approximately 2.5 years before starting antiretroviral therapy. This rearrangement joins TRBV4-1 to TRBJ2-1; D may match TRBD1 or TRBD2 (5 bases each). The clonotype originates from a woman in her forties or fifties with HIV. CDR3 sequence (DNA): TGCGCCAGCAGCCAAAGCGGACAAAGCTCCTACAATGAGCAGTTCTTC. Protein: CASSQSGQSSYNEQFF.